This is a list of T cell receptor beta chains from one sample in a study of early T cells in non-severe SARS-CoV-2 infection. MiXCR, applied by TCRdb to the 5' RACE reads, yields one record per CDR3 protein. The sample yields around 19,000 distinct CDR3 sequences, 5.9% seen once. The sample consisted of whole blood. The receptors were gathered from an adult who was a healthcare worker with PCR-confirmed SARS-CoV-2 infection or an uninfected control (not recorded which). The CDR3 runs from the conserved cysteine through the conserved F or W. The D gene is left open where the match is weak. Size values are once, few and many counts, or a class for expanded clones, and some rows have none.

V gene: TRBV28
J gene: TRBJ2-3
D gene: -
clone size: many
CDR3 protein: CASSSYTDTQYF
CDR3 DNA: TGTGCCAGCAGCAGCTACACAGATACGCAGTATTTT

V gene: TRBV2
J gene: TRBJ1-4
D gene: TRBD1
clone size: many
CDR3 protein: CASNRHRGATNEKLFF
CDR3 DNA: TGTGCCAGCAACAGGCACAGGGGGGCAACTAATGAAAAACTGTTTTTT

V gene: TRBV24-1
J gene: TRBJ1-5
D gene: -
clone size: many
CDR3 protein: CATSDSGTASSNQPQHF
CDR3 DNA: TGTGCCACCAGTGATTCGGGGACGGCGAGTAGCAATCAGCCCCAGCATTTT

V gene: TRBV3-1
J gene: TRBJ2-2
D gene: -
clone size: many
CDR3 protein: CASSQVIGVTVIGELFF
CDR3 DNA: TGTGCCAGCAGCCAAGTTATAGGCGTCACCGTGATCGGGGAGCTGTTTTTT

V gene: TRBV5-6
J gene: TRBJ1-1
D gene: -
clone size: -
CDR3 protein: CASSFLPPRDEAFF
CDR3 DNA: TGTGCCAGCAGCTTCCTACCCCCCAGGGATGAAGCTTTCTTT

V gene: TRBV7-6
J gene: TRBJ2-5
D gene: -
clone size: few
CDR3 protein: CASSFDSQETQYF
CDR3 DNA: TGTGCCAGCAGCTTCGACAGTCAAGAGACCCAGTACTTC

V gene: TRBV11-2
J gene: TRBJ1-1
D gene: TRBD1
clone size: many
CDR3 protein: CASSPGQGEAFF
CDR3 DNA: TGTGCCAGCAGCCCGGGACAGGGAGAAGCTTTCTTT

V gene: TRBV20-1
J gene: TRBJ1-1
D gene: -
clone size: many
CDR3 protein: CSARGAQAAEAFF
CDR3 DNA: TGCAGTGCTAGAGGGGCACAGGCAGCTGAAGCTTTCTTT

V gene: TRBV10-3
J gene: TRBJ2-5
D gene: TRBD1
clone size: many
CDR3 protein: CAISGAGQGPQETQYF
CDR3 DNA: TGTGCCATCAGTGGGGCGGGACAGGGACCCCAAGAGACCCAGTACTTC

V gene: TRBV20-1
J gene: TRBJ2-1
D gene: TRBD2
clone size: -
CDR3 protein: CSARDGSSGVYNEQFF
CDR3 DNA: TGCAGTGCTAGAGACGGCTCTAGCGGAGTCTACAATGAGCAGTTCTTC

V gene: TRBV6-5
J gene: TRBJ2-1
D gene: TRBD2
clone size: many
CDR3 protein: CASSFTHVAGGPYNEQFF
CDR3 DNA: TGTGCCAGCAGTTTCACCCATGTAGCGGGAGGGCCCTACAATGAGCAGTTCTTC

V gene: TRBV7-8
J gene: TRBJ2-3
D gene: TRBD2
clone size: -
CDR3 protein: CATAGADTQYF
CDR3 DNA: TGTGCCACTGCGGGGGCAGATACGCAGTATTTT

V gene: TRBV11-2
J gene: TRBJ2-7
D gene: TRBD2
clone size: many
CDR3 protein: CASSLGAGVTYEQYF
CDR3 DNA: TGTGCCAGCAGCTTAGGAGCGGGAGTTACCTACGAGCAGTACTTC

V gene: TRBV29-1
J gene: TRBJ1-2
D gene: -
clone size: many
CDR3 protein: CSVELSVYGYTF
CDR3 DNA: TGCAGCGTTGAACTCAGCGTCTATGGCTACACCTTC

V gene: TRBV10-3
J gene: TRBJ2-1
D gene: -
clone size: many
CDR3 protein: CAIRASLGGGTYNEQFF
CDR3 DNA: TGTGCCATCAGGGCCTCTTTAGGGGGCGGGACCTACAATGAGCAGTTCTTC

V gene: TRBV20-1
J gene: TRBJ2-5
D gene: TRBD2
clone size: many
CDR3 protein: CSARDGRSPGETQYF
CDR3 DNA: TGCAGTGCTAGAGACGGGAGGTCCCCCGGGGAGACCCAGTACTTC

V gene: TRBV3-1
J gene: TRBJ2-3
D gene: -
clone size: -
CDR3 protein: CASSLRSTDTQYF
CDR3 DNA: TGTGCCAGCAGCCTCCGAAGCACAGATACGCAGTATTTT

V gene: TRBV19
J gene: TRBJ1-1
D gene: TRBD1
clone size: many
CDR3 protein: CASTSTGQGAIYPEAFF
CDR3 DNA: TGTGCCAGTACCTCGACGGGCCAGGGGGCGATATACCCTGAAGCTTTCTTT

V gene: TRBV30
J gene: TRBJ1-5
D gene: -
clone size: many
CDR3 protein: CAWSVSGDSNQPQHF
CDR3 DNA: TGTGCCTGGAGTGTATCGGGAGATAGCAATCAGCCCCAGCATTTT

V gene: TRBV3-1
J gene: TRBJ2-1
D gene: -
clone size: many
CDR3 protein: CASSQRGNEQFF
CDR3 DNA: TGTGCCAGCAGCCAACGTGGGAATGAGCAGTTCTTC

V gene: TRBV27
J gene: TRBJ2-3
D gene: -
clone size: many
CDR3 protein: CASRGPDTQYF
CDR3 DNA: TGTGCCAGCCGGGGGCCGGATACGCAGTATTTT

V gene: TRBV27
J gene: TRBJ2-1
D gene: -
clone size: many
CDR3 protein: CATGVRYNEQFF
CDR3 DNA: TGTGCCACCGGAGTACGGTACAATGAGCAGTTCTTC

V gene: TRBV29-1
J gene: TRBJ2-1
D gene: TRBD2
clone size: many
CDR3 protein: CSVKGLAGGPSYNEQFF
CDR3 DNA: TGCAGCGTTAAGGGACTAGCGGGAGGGCCCTCCTACAATGAGCAGTTCTTC

V gene: TRBV7-3
J gene: TRBJ1-1
D gene: -
clone size: many
CDR3 protein: CASSPRGTPNTEAFF
CDR3 DNA: TGTGCCAGCAGCCCCAGAGGCACTCCGAACACTGAAGCTTTCTTT

V gene: TRBV9
J gene: TRBJ2-7
D gene: -
clone size: medium-sized
CDR3 protein: CASSVVGGGAPNIGLEQYF
CDR3 DNA: TGTGCCAGCAGCGTAGTCGGGGGTGGGGCCCCGAACATAGGTCTCGAGCAGTACTTC

V gene: TRBV9
J gene: TRBJ1-3
D gene: -
clone size: -
CDR3 protein: CASSVGRFEWAGNTIYF
CDR3 DNA: TGTGCCAGCAGCGTGGGACGGTTTGAGTGGGCTGGAAACACCATATATTTT

V gene: TRBV5-4
J gene: TRBJ2-7
D gene: TRBD2
clone size: many
CDR3 protein: CASSLTSGYEQYF
CDR3 DNA: TGTGCCAGCAGCTTGACTAGCGGCTACGAGCAGTACTTC

V gene: TRBV5-1
J gene: TRBJ2-5
D gene: -
clone size: many
CDR3 protein: CASSSQGSLETQYF
CDR3 DNA: TGCGCCAGCAGCTCTCAGGGTTCCCTGGAGACCCAGTACTTC

V gene: TRBV19
J gene: TRBJ2-1
D gene: -
clone size: many
CDR3 protein: CASSIRHNNEQFF
CDR3 DNA: TGTGCCAGTAGTATCCGACACAACAATGAGCAGTTCTTC

V gene: TRBV11-2
J gene: TRBJ2-7
D gene: TRBD1
clone size: many
CDR3 protein: CASSWRTGGYEQYF
CDR3 DNA: TGTGCCAGCAGCTGGAGGACAGGGGGCTACGAGCAGTACTTC

V gene: TRBV20-1
J gene: TRBJ1-2
D gene: -
clone size: many
CDR3 protein: CSAAGQNYGYTF
CDR3 DNA: TGCAGTGCTGCCGGACAGAACTATGGCTACACCTTC

V gene: TRBV27
J gene: TRBJ2-3
D gene: -
clone size: many
CDR3 protein: CASSLLDSLGTDTQYF
CDR3 DNA: TGTGCCAGCAGTTTGTTGGACAGCCTGGGCACAGATACGCAGTATTTT

V gene: TRBV7-2
J gene: TRBJ1-4
D gene: -
clone size: many
CDR3 protein: CASSLVGRGAGEKLFF
CDR3 DNA: TGTGCCAGCAGCTTAGTAGGCAGGGGCGCCGGTGAAAAACTGTTTTTT

V gene: TRBV25-1
J gene: TRBJ2-2
D gene: TRBD2
clone size: -
CDR3 protein: CASSGWRGGRLSGELFF
CDR3 DNA: TGTGCCAGCAGTGGCTGGAGGGGCGGGAGGTTGAGCGGGGAGCTGTTTTTT

V gene: TRBV7-9
J gene: TRBJ2-1
D gene: -
clone size: few
CDR3 protein: CASSLIGRSYNEQFF
CDR3 DNA: TGTGCCAGCAGCTTAATCGGGAGATCCTACAATGAGCAGTTCTTC

V gene: TRBV10-2
J gene: TRBJ1-1
D gene: TRBD1
clone size: many
CDR3 protein: CASSPGQGNTEAFF
CDR3 DNA: TGCGCCAGCAGCCCGGGACAGGGGAACACTGAAGCTTTCTTT

V gene: TRBV28
J gene: TRBJ1-1
D gene: -
clone size: many
CDR3 protein: CASSLVQGPNTEAFF
CDR3 DNA: TGTGCCAGCAGTTTGGTACAGGGACCGAACACTGAAGCTTTCTTT

V gene: TRBV28
J gene: TRBJ2-6
D gene: -
clone size: many
CDR3 protein: CASSLPGAGANVLTF
CDR3 DNA: TGTGCCAGCAGTTTACCGGGGGCTGGGGCCAACGTCCTGACTTTC

V gene: TRBV3-1
J gene: TRBJ2-7
D gene: -
clone size: many
CDR3 protein: CASSLGAYEQYF
CDR3 DNA: TGTGCCAGCAGTCTCGGGGCGTACGAGCAGTACTTC

V gene: TRBV28
J gene: TRBJ2-2
D gene: -
clone size: many
CDR3 protein: CASSSPGRRNTGELFF
CDR3 DNA: TGTGCCAGCAGTTCTCCCGGCCGCAGGAACACCGGGGAGCTGTTTTTT

V gene: TRBV5-1
J gene: TRBJ1-2
D gene: -
clone size: -
CDR3 protein: CASSLESLYGYTF
CDR3 DNA: TGCGCCAGCAGCTTGGAAAGCCTCTATGGCTACACCTTC

V gene: TRBV11-2
J gene: TRBJ2-7
D gene: -
clone size: many
CDR3 protein: CASSLALGLNEQYF
CDR3 DNA: TGTGCCAGCAGCCTTGCTTTGGGGTTAAACGAGCAGTACTTC

V gene: TRBV6-1
J gene: TRBJ2-3
D gene: -
clone size: many
CDR3 protein: CASSEVGASTDTQYF
CDR3 DNA: TGTGCCAGCAGTGAAGTTGGGGCTAGCACAGATACGCAGTATTTT

V gene: TRBV6-1
J gene: TRBJ1-1
D gene: -
clone size: many
CDR3 protein: CASSKQRNTEAFF
CDR3 DNA: TGTGCCAGCAGTAAACAGAGGAACACTGAAGCTTTCTTT

V gene: TRBV4-1
J gene: TRBJ2-2
D gene: -
clone size: -
CDR3 protein: CASSQDLPGELFF
CDR3 DNA: TGCGCCAGCAGCCAAGATCTTCCCGGGGAGCTGTTTTTT

V gene: TRBV5-4
J gene: TRBJ1-1
D gene: TRBD1
clone size: -
CDR3 protein: CASSLEGQGLTEAFF
CDR3 DNA: TGTGCCAGCAGCTTGGAAGGACAGGGTTTGACTGAAGCTTTCTTT

V gene: TRBV10-2
J gene: TRBJ2-1
D gene: -
clone size: many
CDR3 protein: CASMRTGGYNEQFF
CDR3 DNA: TGCGCCAGCATGAGGACTGGCGGGTACAATGAGCAGTTCTTC

V gene: TRBV7-3
J gene: TRBJ1-2
D gene: TRBD1
clone size: many
CDR3 protein: CASSRGGTADGYTF
CDR3 DNA: TGTGCCAGCAGCCGAGGCGGGACAGCGGATGGCTACACCTTC

V gene: TRBV29-1
J gene: TRBJ2-1
D gene: -
clone size: many
CDR3 protein: CSALRGGGTDNEQFF
CDR3 DNA: TGCAGCGCCCTGAGAGGAGGCGGAACGGACAATGAGCAGTTCTTC

V gene: TRBV7-9
J gene: TRBJ2-1
D gene: TRBD1
clone size: many
CDR3 protein: CASSFPPRDRGPENSYNEQFF
CDR3 DNA: TGTGCCAGCAGCTTCCCCCCCCGGGACAGGGGGCCCGAAAACTCCTACAATGAGCAGTTCTTC

V gene: TRBV30
J gene: TRBJ2-7
D gene: -
clone size: few
CDR3 protein: CAMGLPYEQYF
CDR3 DNA: TGTGCTATGGGCCTACCCTACGAGCAGTACTTC

V gene: TRBV10-3
J gene: TRBJ1-5
D gene: -
clone size: many
CDR3 protein: CAISGGGNQPQHF
CDR3 DNA: TGTGCCATCAGTGGGGGGGGCAATCAGCCCCAGCATTTT

V gene: TRBV29-1
J gene: TRBJ2-3
D gene: -
clone size: medium-sized
CDR3 protein: CSVGGTYENTDTQYF
CDR3 DNA: TGCAGCGTGGGGGGGACATACGAAAACACAGATACGCAGTATTTT

V gene: TRBV6-2/TRBV6-3
J gene: TRBJ2-7
D gene: -
clone size: many
CDR3 protein: CASSYSGSSYEQYF
CDR3 DNA: TGTGCCAGCAGTTACTCAGGAAGCTCCTACGAGCAGTACTTC

V gene: TRBV9
J gene: TRBJ1-1
D gene: -
clone size: many
CDR3 protein: CASSVGTAREAFF
CDR3 DNA: TGTGCCAGCAGCGTAGGGACAGCCAGGGAAGCTTTCTTT

V gene: TRBV5-1
J gene: TRBJ2-1
D gene: -
clone size: many
CDR3 protein: CASSRGDPTYNEQFF
CDR3 DNA: TGCGCCAGCAGCCGCGGAGACCCCACCTACAATGAGCAGTTCTTC

V gene: TRBV25-1
J gene: TRBJ2-3
D gene: -
clone size: many
CDR3 protein: CASSDGTDTQYF
CDR3 DNA: TGTGCCAGCAGTGATGGCACAGATACGCAGTATTTT

V gene: TRBV6-5
J gene: TRBJ1-2
D gene: -
clone size: many
CDR3 protein: CASSYERGDYGYTF
CDR3 DNA: TGTGCCAGCAGTTACGAGAGGGGGGACTATGGCTACACCTTC

V gene: TRBV20-1
J gene: TRBJ2-2
D gene: -
clone size: many
CDR3 protein: CSATGTTGELFF
CDR3 DNA: TGCAGTGCTACCGGGACAACCGGGGAGCTGTTTTTT